This TCR beta chain was captured by sequencing in a study of cytomegalovirus exposure and HLA in healthy donors. PCR was performed using 60 Vbeta and 13 Jbeta primers. Some clones are missing from TCRdb's copy, which holds only in-frame ones; the method was immunoSEQ multiplex PCR. The sample consists of about 160,000 clones, about 71% of them appearing once. The sample was PBMCs. The receptor was isolated from a woman aged 25 to 39 in good health and CMV-seronegative.

The CDR3 region has the DNA TGTGCCAGCAGCTTGGTTGGGACTCAGACCTACGAGCAGTACTTC. Protein: CASSLVGTQTYEQYF. This chain uses TRBV5-4 with TRBJ2-5; possibly TRBD2 for D (6 bases). The J call may be in error: the DNA end matches TRBJ2-7 better. The CDR3 runs 15 residues. CDR1 SGHNT and CDR2 YYREEE come from the germline V gene (reference sequence).